This TCR beta chain was profiled in a study of vaccination and CD4 T cells after COVID-19. Study details: Overlapping spike peptides of SARS-CoV-2, HCoV-NL63, HCoV-OC43 and HCoV-229E were used, and cells were stimulated with them.

Oncomine TCR Beta short-read sequencing was applied to DNA from cultured CD4+ T cells. Each CDR3 protein gets one entry after TCRdb re-called the PCR reads with MiXCR. The sample has 15,000 to 20,000 distinct CDR3 sequences, 45% to 50% seen once. The CDR3 spans 14 residues. The V and J ends lost 6 bases and 4 bases respectively, with 12 bases between them. CDR1 and CDR2 (germline): MGHRA, YSYEKL. Note on this clonotype: Antigen specificity is unknown.

The study's findings and limits: Convalescent patients' vaccine-specific clones were spike mono-reactive in 304 of 307 cases.

Treatment indicated: approximately 9-day PBMC culture with coronavirus spike peptide pools or control peptides (ViraFEST assay). Expansion of antigen-specific T cells with peptide pools by ViraFEST preceded sequencing of TCRs. Researchers reported culturing two million PBMCs per well with approximately 9.3 IU/ml IL-2 and approximately 10 ug/ml peptide pools. This TCR derives from a human donor who had recovered from COVID-19. The chain is built from TRBV4-1 and TRBJ1-4, with D uncertain. Material: CD4+ T cells from blood, cultured in vitro. This CDR3 is CASRQDGRNEKLFF. Here the CDR3 DNA reads TGCGCCAGCAGGCAGGACGGCCGTAATGAAAAACTGTTTTTT.